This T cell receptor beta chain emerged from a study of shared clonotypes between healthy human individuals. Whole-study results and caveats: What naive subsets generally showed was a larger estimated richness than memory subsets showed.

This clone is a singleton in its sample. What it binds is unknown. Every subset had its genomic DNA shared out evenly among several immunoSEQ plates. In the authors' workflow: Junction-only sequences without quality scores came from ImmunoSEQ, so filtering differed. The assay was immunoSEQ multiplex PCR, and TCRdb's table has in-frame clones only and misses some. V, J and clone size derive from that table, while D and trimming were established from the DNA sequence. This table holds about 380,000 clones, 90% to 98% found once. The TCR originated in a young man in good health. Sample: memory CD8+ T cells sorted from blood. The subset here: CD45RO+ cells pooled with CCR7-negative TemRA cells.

As DNA, the CDR3 is TGTGCCAGCAGTAAGTCATCGGGAGGGGGAAACAATGAGCAGTTCTTC. Translation gives CASSKSSGGGNNEQFF. The chain is built from TRBV27 and TRBJ2-1; TRBD2 matches at 8 bases. The CDR3 is 16 residues long. With 5 bases clipped from V and 5 bases from J, the junction kept 11 bases outside the gene matches. Germline-derived CDR1 and CDR2 are MNHEY and SMNVEV (reference sequence).